A single sample gave rise to the 23 T cell receptor beta chains below, sequenced in a study of blood T cell repertoires in COVID-19 (dated by TCRdb to about 2020). The library relied on the immunoSEQ multiplex PCR assay. What TCRdb holds here is the immuneACCESS table cut down to in-frame rearrangements. Part of the clones is not present; checked against another copy, under half of the missing clones reflect an unresolved V gene, and the others are unexplained. The sample has over 150,000 clones on record, 70% to 90% of them singletons. The ten largest clones capture roughly 20% of the sample. Sequencing was done on a sample of peripheral blood. The receptors derive from a man aged 65 to 85 with active or convalescent COVID-19.

J is TRBJ2-1 and V is TRBV5-1; no clear D gene. In germline, CDR1 is SGHRS, CDR2 YFSETQ. The CDR3 runs to 15 residues. V was shortened by 3 bases and J by 4 bases, with 14 bases between the two germline ends. The CDR3 sequence is CASSYRGIQYNEQFF. The CDR3 DNA reads as TGCGCCAGCAGCTACCGAGGCATCCAATACAATGAGCAGTTCTTC.

V gene TRBV3-1 (or the pseudogene TRBV3-2) combines with J gene TRBJ2-1; 10 bases fit TRBD2. The germline V gene encodes CDR1 LGHDT and CDR2 YNNKEL (reference sequence). The CDR3 covers 15 residues. V dropped 4 bases and J dropped 4; count of bases not matched to a gene: 4. In nucleotides, the CDR3 is TGTGCCAGCAGCCGGACTAGCGGTATTTACAATGAGCAGTTCTTC. It codes for CASSRTSGIYNEQFF.

This sequence joins TRBV28 and TRBJ2-7; D may be TRBD2 (7 bases). This CDR3 has 16 residues. The germline V gene encodes CDR1 MDHEN and CDR2 SYDVKM. V lost 5 bases and J 4 bases, leaving 21 bases between the germline ends. In nucleotides, the CDR3 is TGTGCCAGCAGTCCCTGGGGGGGCAGGGTAAGGTACGAGCAGTACTTC. It is translated as CASSPWGGRVRYEQYF.

This sequence joins TRBV24-1 and TRBJ2-5, with D possibly matching TRBD1 (5 bases). The germline CDR1 and CDR2 sequences are KGHDR and SFDVKD. V gave up 2 bases and J gave up 1 base, with 10 bases separating them. The CDR3 has 15 residues. As DNA, the CDR3 is TGTGCCACCAGTGATTCCGACAGCACCCAAGAGACCCAGTACTTC. This sequence encodes CATSDSDSTQETQYF.

The rearrangement uses TRBV10-3 and TRBJ1-2; maybe TRBD1 (5 bases). Between the trimmed V and J ends, which lost 0 bases and 4 bases, there was a span of 18 bases. The CDR3 sequence is 17 residues long. The germline V gene encodes CDR1 ENHRY and CDR2 SYGVKD. CDR3 region: CAISESYFRRRGYGYTF. The DNA for the CDR3 is TGTGCCATCAGTGAGTCGTATTTCAGGCGAAGGGGCTATGGCTACACCTTC.

This clone was found many times. The chain employs TRBV5-5 and TRBJ2-7; TRBD1 matches at 8 bases. The V gene end was trimmed by 4 bases and the J gene end by 10 bases; junction bases not matched to a gene: 7. The CDR3 sequence is 12 residues long. Germline V gives CDR1 SGHKS, CDR2 YYEKEE (reference sequence). This chain's CDR3 is CASSQTGAHQYF. The CDR3 coding sequence is TGTGCCAGCAGCCAGACAGGGGCACATCAGTACTTC.

This clone was seen a single time. J is TRBJ1-5 and V is TRBV18, with D possibly being TRBD1 (6 bases). The CDR3 consists of 19 residues. V was trimmed by 3 bases and J by 0 bases, leaving 21 bases between them. Germline V gene sequence: CDR1 KGHSH, CDR2 LQKENI. In nucleotides, the CDR3 is TGTGCCAGCTCACCGGGGGGGCAGACCGACCTGTATAGCAATCAGCCCCAGCATTTT. This encodes CASSPGGQTDLYSNQPQHF. The full variable domain, completed using reference TRBV18 and TRBJ1-5, is NAGVMQNPRHLVRRRGQEARLRCSPMKGHSHVYWYRQLPEEGLKFMVYLQKENIIDESGMPKERFSAEFPKEGPSILRIQQVVRGDSAAYFCASSPGGQTDLYSNQPQHFGDGTRLSIL.

The gene calls are TRBV3-1 (or the pseudogene TRBV3-2) and TRBJ1-2; weak D call: TRBD1 (5 bases). The CDR3 length is 17 residues. Trimming shortened V by 0 bases and J by 8 bases, and 22 bases separated the two germline ends. Germline values: CDR1 LGHDT, CDR2 YNNKEL (reference sequence). CDR3 bases: TGTGCCAGCAGCCAAGAGGATTTTAGGGGACTCCCTCGGGGCTACACCTTC. Its protein product is CASSQEDFRGLPRGYTF.

The chain uses TRBV6-2 or TRBV6-3 and TRBJ1-2, with D hard to call. CDR3 length: 11 amino acids. The ends were cut back, 2 bases at V and 5 bases at J, with 3 bases in the middle. In germline, CDR1 is MNHEY, CDR2 SVGEGT. The CDR3 loop reads CASSYLYGYTF. Written as DNA, the CDR3 is TGTGCCAGCAGTTACCTATATGGCTACACCTTC.

V is TRBV19 and J is TRBJ1-1, with unresolved D. Per germline, CDR1 LNHDA and CDR2 SQIVND (reference sequence). There are 15 residues in the CDR3. V was trimmed by 8 bases and J by 0 bases, leaving 16 bases between them. CDR3 sequence (DNA): TGTGCCAGTGGTTGGGTGGGCAGCTTGAACACTGAAGCTTTCTTT. Amino acid sequence: CASGWVGSLNTEAFF.

This chain joins TRBV7-2 and TRBJ1-5; TRBD1 might be the D (5 bases). Germline lookup yields CDR1 SGHTA and CDR2 FQGNSA. The CDR3 loop spans 13 amino acids. Deletions cut 4 bases from V and 5 bases from J, with 9 bases between. For the CDR3, the DNA is TGTGCCAGCAGCTCGGAAGGGGATCAGCCCCAGCATTTT. Protein product: CASSSEGDQPQHF.

The chain couples TRBV28 to TRBJ2-1, with 11 bases that match TRBD2. This CDR3 spans 15 amino acids. CDR1 is MDHEN, CDR2 SYDVKM, per germline. V shed 4 bases, J shed 6 bases, and the junction held 5 bases outside the gene matches. CDR3 region: CASSSIGLAGNEQFF. Here the CDR3 DNA reads TGTGCCAGCAGTTCTATCGGACTAGCGGGCAATGAGCAGTTCTTC.

The genes are TRBV20-1 and TRBJ2-1, with TRBD2 identical over 9 bases. The CDR3 has 14 amino acids. Germline lookup yields CDR1 DFQATT and CDR2 SNEGSKA (reference sequence). The V and J ends lost 3 bases and 4 bases, in that order; junction bases with no gene match: 4. CDR3 nucleotide sequence: TGCAGTGCTAGTCCGGGACTAGCTTACAATGAGCAGTTCTTC. Its translation: CSASPGLAYNEQFF.

The rearrangement joins TRBV27 to TRBJ1-5; TRBD1 matches at 9 bases. The CDR3 runs 15 residues. Germline V gene data show CDR1 as MNHEY and CDR2 as SMNVEV (reference sequence). V was pared by 6 bases and J by 5 bases, with 8 bases of the junction left unmatched. In nucleotides, the CDR3 is TGTGCCAGCAGAGTACAGGGGGCGTCTGATCAGCCCCAGCATTTT. Protein: CASRVQGASDQPQHF.

The chain couples TRBV2 to TRBJ1-4, with D unclear. The CDR3 length is 15 residues. V was clipped by 6 bases and J by 0 bases, with 11 bases between them. CDR1 is SNHLY, CDR2 FYNNEI, per germline. Written as DNA, the CDR3 is TGTGCCAGCAGGAGGGAATATGCAACTAATGAAAAACTGTTTTTT. Residues: CASRREYATNEKLFF.

The J gene is TRBJ1-2, the V gene TRBV6-5; D is unclear. Looked up from germline, CDR1 is MNHEY and CDR2 is SVGAGI. Deletions cut 5 bases from V and 1 base from J, with 5 bases between. The CDR3 has 12 amino acids. The CDR3 region has the DNA TGTGCCAGCAGTACAAGTAACTATGGCTACACCTTC. This encodes CASSTSNYGYTF.

This clone has a handful of counts. The genes are TRBV13 and TRBJ1-2, with no clear D. The CDR3 sequence is 16 residues long. The V end lost 1 base, the J end lost 4 bases, and 16 bases lay between the germline ends. CDR1 is PRHDT, CDR2 FYEKMQ, per germline (reference sequence). CDR3 residues: CASSLVEGERSYGYTF. In DNA, the CDR3 is TGTGCCAGCAGCTTAGTGGAGGGCGAACGAAGCTATGGCTACACCTTC.

The rearrangement joins TRBV7-2 to TRBJ1-2; 9 nucleotides match TRBD1. Per the germline V gene, CDR1 is SGHTA and CDR2 is FQGNSA. CDR3 length equals 18 residues. V gave up 1 base and J gave up 4 bases; unmatched junction bases: 13. For the CDR3, the DNA is TGTGCCAGCAGCTTAGGCCCGACAGGGGGTTTGGGGCGCTATGGCTACACCTTC. Translating gives CASSLGPTGGLGRYGYTF.

The chain joins TRBV19 to TRBJ1-6; a weak D match, TRBD1 (6 bases). V was cut by 5 bases and J by 11 bases, with 13 bases left in between. Germline values: CDR1 LNHDA, CDR2 SQIVND (reference sequence). The CDR3 spans 13 residues. The CDR3: CASSVQGRPPLHF. In nucleotides, the CDR3 is TGTGCCAGTAGTGTACAGGGCCGGCCACCCCTCCACTTT.

The DNA of the CDR3 is TGCGCCAGCAGCTTGGGACAGAAGGATACGCAGTATTTT. Encoded protein: CASSLGQKDTQYF. The chain couples TRBV5-1 to TRBJ2-3, with a possible D match to TRBD1 (5 bases). The CDR3 sequence is 13 residues long. Germline CDR1 is SGHRS and CDR2 is YFSETQ. With 0 bases removed from V and 6 bases from J, the gap between germline ends came to 8 bases. The full variable domain, its missing parts supplied by reference TRBV5-1 and TRBJ2-3, is KAGVTQTPRYLIKTRGQQVTLSCSPISGHRSVSWYQQTPGQGLQFLFEYFSETQRNKGNFPGRFSGRQFSNSRSEMNVSTLELGDSALYLCASSLGQKDTQYFGPGTRLTVL.

The chain carries TRBV18 and TRBJ2-3; D is possibly TRBD2 (5 bases). V lost 2 bases to trimming and J lost 3 bases, with 9 bases between them. The germline CDR1 and CDR2 sequences are KGHSH and LQKENI. This CDR3 spans 14 amino acids. The CDR3 DNA reads TGTGCCAGCTCACCAGGAACGGGGACAGATACGCAGTATTTT. This sequence encodes CASSPGTGTDTQYF.

DNA for the CDR3: TGTGCCACCAGCAGACCCGTGACAGGGATAAACTATGGCTACACCTTC. Translated, it gives CATSRPVTGINYGYTF. The chain has TRBV15 and TRBJ1-2, with TRBD1 matching 7 bases. Germline assignment: CDR1 LNHNV and CDR2 YYDKDF (reference sequence). J lost 2 bases, V lost 2 bases, and 8 bases had no gene match. The CDR3 has 16 amino acids.

This sequence joins TRBV7-2 and TRBJ2-5; D might be TRBD2 (5 bases). The CDR3 runs 13 residues. Germline values: CDR1 SGHTA, CDR2 FQGNSA. V was cut by 2 bases and J by 4 bases, with 8 bases left in between. Here the CDR3 reads CASSLSLAETQYF. CDR3 DNA: TGTGCCAGCAGCTTATCTCTAGCAGAGACCCAGTACTTC.